Sequencing of this T cell receptor beta chain was carried out in a study of T cells in Graves' hyperthyroidism and ophthalmopathy. The CDR3 length is 17 residues. Germline assignment: CDR1 ENHRY and CDR2 SYGVKD. V dropped 4 bases and J dropped 2; count of bases not matched to a gene: 6. Graves' hyperthyroidism showing no ophthalmopathy progression within 18 months was considered stable. The sample holds many counts of this clonotype. Antigen specificity is unknown. Notes on the study in general: Blood also contained most expanded thyroid clonotypes above 0.001. Ophthalmopathy got predicted by the model a median roughly 6.4 months before its onset.

Amplified TCR beta CDR3 regions derived from RNA transcripts. When the TCR CDR3 underwent first-round RT-PCR, the HTBI primer set was used. TCRdb reprocessed the multiplex PCR reads with MiXCR, giving one entry per CDR3 protein. The repertoire holds about 840,000 distinct CDR3 sequences, with 38% as singletons. This clonotype was obtained from a man aged 18 to 29 with Graves' hyperthyroidism. The sequenced material came from blood. The rearrangement uses TRBV10-3 and TRBJ2-6, with 9 bases aligning to TRBD1. CDR3 protein: CAISGTGEQAGANVLTF. CDR3 DNA sequence: TGTGCCATCAGTGGGACAGGGGAACAGGCTGGGGCCAACGTCCTGACTTTC.